Reported below is one TCR beta chain. The target of this receptor is not known. It has no much larger one-base neighbor in the sample; base qualities were not kept. Receptors were amplified or captured by the immunoSEQ multiplex PCR assay. For the multiplex PCR, a mixture combining 60 forward primers for TCR Vbeta segments and 13 reverse primers for TCR Jbeta segments was used. Amplification of the CDR3 region of rearranged TCR beta genes was performed with a multiplex PCR assay on genomic DNA. Amplified TCR beta libraries were sequenced as 87-base-pair reads on the Illumina HiSeq System. Per the authors' processing: In a later analysis, tens of millions of unique TCR beta chains were counted across the roughly 700 repertoires, and roughly 10 million of these chains were shared by at least two donors. Raw reads were error-corrected and collapsed into unique sequences with a nearest-neighbor algorithm that merged closely related sequences to remove PCR and sequencing errors. V, D and J gene segments were assigned by aligning CDR3 sequences to IMGT reference sequences. For a sequence to be retained, at least a six-nucleotide match to both a V gene segment and a J gene segment was required. Rearrangements were called productive when the CDR3 lacked stop codons and stayed in frame with V and J; all others were non-productive. CDR3 was defined according to IMGT convention as the region running from the second conserved V-encoded cysteine to the conserved J-encoded phenylalanine. The earlier analysis of about 620 of the donors excluded sequences that lacked an unambiguous match to a single V gene segment. In an earlier analysis of 587 of the donors, V segments were called functional above 56.7% productive rearrangements and were called segregating when the between-donor standard deviation exceeded 5%. A statistical classification framework was built to diagnose cytomegalovirus status from the catalog of TCR beta chain sequences. V and J gene assignment, in a later analysis, came from comparing TCR nucleotide sequences with IMGT/GENE-DB human TR gene sequences. In a later analysis, CDR3 sequences and most-parsimonious VDJ recombination scenarios were assigned using the TCRdist pipeline. A later analysis defined each TCR beta chain by its CDR3 amino acid sequence plus V-gene family, and excluded reads lacking a unique V-gene family. As a way to deal with suspected cross-contamination and a sequencing artifact, a later analysis dropped more than 500 nucleotide sequences that were highly shared and had low generation probability. A later analysis calculated a clonal expansion index for each public chain from normalized within-repertoire ranks of inferred template counts. In a later analysis, generation probabilities were computed using a VDJ recombination model fitted to out-of-frame rearrangements, and the results were checked against IGoR. A later analysis scored TCR-TCR, TCR-HLA and TCR-CMV co-occurrence with hypergeometric tests, applying a repertoire-size bias correction to TCR pairs. False discovery rates were estimated in a later analysis by permuting HLA or CMV assignments 20 times. In a later analysis, co-occurring TCRs were grouped with DBSCAN, and TCRdist sequence similarity was added when clustering was performed within HLA-allele-positive subsets. For co-occurrence clustering, repertoires with fewer than 30,000 or more than 120,000 public chains were excluded, along with four to six repertoires with anomalous nucleotide sharing. Not all clones reach the TCRdb copy of this immuneACCESS table, which keeps in-frame sequences only. Checked studies attribute under half of the gap to unresolved V genes and leave the rest unexplained. From that table come the V and J calls and clone size; the DNA was used to work out D and trimming. The sample table shows 90,000 to 110,000 clones, and roughly 76% are seen once. About 6.9% of the sample is taken by the ten largest.

This specimen belongs to a study of cytomegalovirus exposure and HLA in healthy donors (dated by TCRdb to about 2017). For context, the study as a whole: In an earlier analysis of 550 to 750 of the donors, roughly 300 Gb of sequence data and some 100 million unique TCR beta sequences from roughly 190 million T cells were reported. HLA typing included class I and class II loci at four-digit resolution. An earlier analysis of about 600 of the donors used high-throughput TCR beta sequencing to judge whether each TCR beta V gene segment behaved as functional or pseudogenic. To predict cytomegalovirus infection status, the study combined high-throughput TCR immunosequencing, statistical association of individual TCRs with disease status, and machine learning. Four to six DR-DQ haplotypes were handled as single units for association and clustering, since linkage in the cohort was strong. Genome-wide SNP genotypes for about 65% of the roughly 670 donors were used in a later genetic analysis, which treated that subset as a discovery cohort. Among some 400 genotyped donors of the cohort, an average of approximately 230,000 unique TCR beta nucleotide sequences were sequenced per donor, roughly 20% of them non-productive. Rather than drawing on any new phenotypic data, the later analysis identified candidate immune exposures from TCR beta sequences and the way those sequences occurred across donors. Alongside the repertoire data, information on donor age, sex, ethnicity and CMV serostatus was compiled. The genetic ancestry cluster associated with self-reported Caucasian donors included around four fifths of the 398 genotyped donors. The study aimed to test whether cataloging public T cell receptors could reveal signatures of past pathogen exposure. A later analysis re-examined previously published TCR beta repertoires from more than 650 donors and added high-resolution HLA genotyping to investigate patterns of TCR occurrence. Typing coverage differed by locus: A, B, C, DRB1 and DQB1 were typed in roughly 629-640 donors, DQA1 in about 510, DPA1 in around 580, and DPB1 in approximately 450. In addition to the first cohort of roughly 670 subjects, a separate validation cohort of approximately 110 different subjects was used. About 280 gigabases of sequencing data and around 90 million unique TCR sequences made up an early release that covered approximately 650 HLA-typed donors. The T cell repertoires of several hundred subjects were profiled by immunosequencing and related to cytomegalovirus serostatus. Every repertoire in the discovery cohort had been generated on one and the same sequencing platform. Overall study results and their limits: HLA typing was unavailable for some donors at each locus, so association tests used only the typed subset. According to a later analysis, most CMV-associated TCR beta chains appeared to be HLA-restricted, and the HLA associations seemed to be driven largely by CMV exposure. Presence/absence analyses assumed roughly uniform sequencing depth across donors, an assumption that may not hold. Compared with the approximately 700-donor mean, donors in an Asian-associated ancestry cluster had fewer N-insertions in productive TCRs, according to a later genetic analysis. According to a later analysis, TCR association rates differed among HLA loci, with DRB1 alleles showing the most associated TCRs and HLA-C alleles showing the fewest. A further reported finding was that TCR beta sequences accurately predicted the HLA-A and HLA-B alleles for most subjects in the first cohort. Across donors, most TCR sequences were observed very rarely, whereas some public TCRs were present in many individuals. In the study, 150 to 200 TCR beta chains were listed as associated with cytomegalovirus. An earlier analysis of around 540 of the donors showed that most TCR beta V segments appeared in productive rearrangements either about 87% or about 30% of the time, which broadly matched IMGT annotations. A few of the identified cytomegalovirus-associated TCR beta chains were confirmed in vitro to be specific for cytomegalovirus antigens. Over 15 rarely observed V segments, including chromosome 9 orphons, were excluded from the earlier analysis of some 590 of the donors because counts were too low. Correlated functional status among segregating V segments might reflect linkage disequilibrium, but an unknown experimental factor could not be ruled out. Specific HLA alleles were associated with over 15,000 TCR beta sequences at a false discovery rate of 0.05 in a later analysis. Assigning TCR associations to individual alleles was difficult when HLA alleles, especially DR and DQ, strongly co-occurred. The sequencing pipeline was judged likely to have produced a cluster of highly shared sequence variants as a technical artifact. The authors suggested that the approach could potentially be generalized to other disease states and immunological phenotypes. The classifier was reported to diagnose cytomegalovirus status with high specificity and sensitivity in both the original cohort and the validation cohort. In this cohort, only TCR beta chains were sequenced, and detectable features were limited by the absence of alpha or paired-chain data. In a later analysis, HLA-associated TCR beta chains were found to be more clonally expanded and to have lower generation probabilities than equally common non-associated chains. According to a later analysis, parvovirus B19, influenza, CMV and Epstein-Barr virus appeared linked to several top co-occurrence clusters. The only immune exposure information available for the cohort was CMV serostatus. An association between a missense DCLRE1C variant and V-gene and J-gene trimming of TCR beta chains was found in a later genetic analysis and replicated in an independent cohort.

The cohort consisted of 666 healthy bone marrow donors. Cohort members were all nominally healthy when sampled, although unrecorded immune exposures were likely present. The donor tested CMV seropositive, placing the donor among the roughly 270 seropositive members of the cohort. Every donor gave a peripheral blood sample, and the peripheral blood mononuclear cells from that sample were used for TCR beta sequencing. The Qiagen DNeasy Blood Extraction Kit was used to extract genomic DNA from the blood cell samples. Sequencing input: PBMCs. This TCR was sampled from a man aged 30-40 years in good health and CMV-seropositive.

The DNA sequence follows: TGTGCCTGGAGTCCGACTTATCAGGGCTATGGCTACACCTTC. Its amino acids are CAWSPTYQGYGYTF. Recombination joined TRBV30 with TRBJ1-2, with a tentative D gene TRBD1 over 5 matching bases. CDR1 and CDR2 are drawn from the germline V gene (reference sequence): GTSNPN, SVGIG. The CDR3 measures 14 amino acids from cysteine to phenylalanine. The sequence is cut down to CDR3 DNA, 42 bases in frame from base 1. Relative to germline, V is 2 bases shorter and J is 4 bases shorter, with 14 bases between their ends.